This T cell receptor (beta chain) appears in the sequencing data of a study of beta chain features in type 1 diabetes. After removal of 9 bases from V and 8 bases from J, the junction contained 13 bases not matched to a gene. The CDR3 sequence is 14 residues long. Germline CDR1 reads LNHDA; CDR2 reads SQIVND (reference sequence). Expressed TCRB transcripts got sequenced, as all isolated RNA was reverse transcribed. Measured with immunoSEQ multiplex PCR; TCRdb has only the in-frame clones, and not every one. The sample carries some 180,000 clones, roughly an eighth recorded once. The V gene is TRBV19, the J gene TRBJ2-1, with 7 bases lining up with TRBD2. Sequencing was carried out using central memory CD4+ T cells from blood. The TCR originated in a woman under 30 in good health. For the CDR3, the DNA is TGTGCCAGCAGACGGGCGGGAGAACTCTATGAGCAGTTCTTC. It translates to CASRRAGELYEQFF.